The source of this T cell receptor beta chain is a study of tumor-infiltrating lymphocytes in localized non-small cell lung cancer. Generated by immunoSEQ multiplex PCR, the TCRdb table keeps only in-frame clones and is missing some. The sample shows more than 15,000 clones, approximately 68% of them seen only once. Trimming stripped 0 bases from V and 3 bases from J, with 9 bases between. This CDR3 has 14 residues. Per germline, CDR1 SGHAT and CDR2 FQNNGV. This TCR derives from a human donor with non-small cell lung cancer. The sample comprised lung tumor tissue. The chain uses TRBV11-2 and TRBJ2-7; D perhaps matches TRBD1 (6 bases). CDR3 sequence (DNA): TGTGCCAGCAGCTTAGATGGGGGCCTCTACGAGCAGTACTTC. Translation: CASSLDGGLYEQYF.